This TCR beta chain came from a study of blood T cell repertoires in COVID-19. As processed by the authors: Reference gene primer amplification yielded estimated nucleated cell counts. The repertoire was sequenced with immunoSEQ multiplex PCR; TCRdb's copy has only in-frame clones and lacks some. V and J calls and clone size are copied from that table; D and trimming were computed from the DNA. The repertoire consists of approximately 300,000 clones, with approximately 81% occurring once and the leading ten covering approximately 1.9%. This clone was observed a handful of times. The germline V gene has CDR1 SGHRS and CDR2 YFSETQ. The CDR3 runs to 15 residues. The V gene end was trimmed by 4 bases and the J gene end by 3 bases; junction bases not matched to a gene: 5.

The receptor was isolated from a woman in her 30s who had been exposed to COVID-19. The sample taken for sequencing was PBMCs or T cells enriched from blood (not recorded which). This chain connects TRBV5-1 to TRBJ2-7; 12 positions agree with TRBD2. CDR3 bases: TGCGCCAGCAGCACAGGACTAGCGGGGATCTACGAGCAGTACTTC. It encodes CASSTGLAGIYEQYF.